This T cell receptor beta chain was captured by sequencing in a study of OX40 agonist ivuxolimab in advanced cancers. Germline V CDR1 and CDR2: SNHLY, FYNNEI. Trimming removed 7 bases from V and 2 bases from J, with 14 bases in between. CDR3 length: 15 amino acids. TCRdb's table, derived via immunoSEQ multiplex PCR, lists solely in-frame clones and lacks some. The sample records about 77,000 clones, 80% to 90% being singletons. The receptor was isolated from an adult with an advanced solid tumor such as melanoma, head and neck, liver or kidney cancer. The sequences come from CD4+ or CD8+ T cells sorted from blood, collected in a trial of the OX40 agonist ivuxolimab. The chain recombines TRBV2 with TRBJ1-4; D remains unclear. The CDR3 sequence: CASNGKLRTNEKLFF. CDR3 DNA: TGTGCCAGCAATGGCAAACTCAGGACTAATGAAAAACTGTTTTTT. The full variable domain, completed using reference TRBV2 and TRBJ1-4, is EPEVTQTPSHQVTQMGQEVILRCVPISNHLYFYWYRQILGQKVEFLVSFYNNEISEKSEIFDDQFSVERPDGSNFTLKIRSTKLEDSAMYFCASNGKLRTNEKLFFGSGTQLSVL.